What follows are 17 T cell receptor beta chains derived from one specimen sequenced in a study of CD8+CD57+ T cells in acquired aplastic anemia. Genomic DNA provided the template from which TCR beta VDJ and CDR3 profiles were obtained. A single record per CDR3 protein comes from TCRdb applying MiXCR to the reads. The repertoire holds around 140,000 distinct CDR3 sequences, 41% seen once, with more than 7% in the top ten. The specimen was sorted CD4+, CD8+, or CD8+CD57+ T cells (not recorded which) from PBMCs. The receptor source for this set is a human donor in good health, serving as a control.

This clonotype has a handful of counts. The V call is TRBV30, the J call TRBJ1-2; D is ambiguous. V lost 3 bases, J lost 7 bases, and 9 bases lay in between. Germline V gene lookup returns CDR1 GTSNPN and CDR2 SVGIG (reference sequence). The CDR3 totals 11 residues. As DNA, the CDR3 is TGTGCCTGGAGGGAGGACGCTGGCTACACCTTC. It is translated as CAWREDAGYTF.

This clonotype was counted only a few times. CDR3 in DNA: TGCAGCGTGGCCGGGACAGGGAACGGGGAGCAGTACTTC. Translated: CSVAGTGNGEQYF. This chain links TRBV29-1 with TRBJ2-7; 9 bases agree with TRBD1. Germline values: CDR1 SQVTM, CDR2 ANQGSEA. The V gene end was trimmed by 6 bases and the J gene end by 7 bases; junction bases not matched to a gene: 10. This CDR3 contains 13 residues.

The chain is built from TRBV29-1 and TRBJ2-7; 7 bases line up with TRBD2. The CDR3 spans 13 residues. The J segment lost 3 bases and the V segment lost 4 bases, leaving 6 bases of the junction unmatched. Germline V lookup: CDR1 SQVTM, CDR2 ANQGSEA. The CDR3 spells CSVVVRGSYEQYF. CDR3 DNA: TGCAGCGTTGTGGTCCGCGGGAGCTACGAGCAGTACTTC.

This clonotype was seen a single time. This could be a read error, since a much larger clone is one nucleotide away. CDR3 loop: CASSETGSGDTIYF. The CDR3 DNA is TGTGCCAGCAGCGAGACAGGGTCTGGAGACACCATATATTTT. The chain links TRBV12-3 or TRBV12-4 to TRBJ1-3; 7 positions agree with TRBD1. The length of the CDR3 is 14 residues.

V is TRBV7-9 and J is TRBJ1-6, with 8 bases fitting TRBD1. The V gene's germline CDR1 is SEHNR and CDR2 FQNEAQ (reference sequence). CDR3 length: 15 amino acids. J lost 4 bases, V lost 6 bases, and 5 bases had no gene match. The CDR3: CASRRGQAYNSPLHF. In nucleotides, the CDR3 is TGTGCCAGCAGGCGGGGACAGGCGTATAATTCACCCCTCCACTTT.

The rearrangement uses TRBV12-3 or TRBV12-4 and TRBJ1-2; D might be TRBD1 (5 bases). V lost 7 bases and J 3 bases, leaving 12 bases between the germline ends. There are 13 residues in the CDR3. The CDR3 here is CASTPDSYYGYTF. CDR3 nucleotide sequence: TGTGCCAGCACCCCAGACAGCTACTATGGCTACACCTTC.

A single count supports this clonotype. The chain joins TRBV15 to TRBJ1-5; D may be TRBD1 (5 bases). Deletions cut 0 bases from V and 6 bases from J, with 12 bases between. The CDR3 is made up of 15 amino acids. Germline CDR1 reads LNHNV; CDR2 reads YYDKDF (reference sequence). The CDR3 coding sequence is TGTGCCACCAGCAGAGATGGGGCAGCTAGTCAGCCCCAGCATTTT. It specifies CATSRDGAASQPQHF.

The chain combines TRBV7-2 with TRBJ1-5; tentatively, D is TRBD1 (5 bases). Germline lookup yields CDR1 SGHTA and CDR2 FQGNSA. V was cut by 5 bases and J by 2 bases, with 13 bases left in between. The CDR3 loop spans 15 amino acids. Here the CDR3 DNA reads TGTGCCAGCAGCGTCCGGGGCTGGGGCAATCAGCCCCAGCATTTT. This codes for CASSVRGWGNQPQHF.

The chain employs TRBV29-1 and TRBJ1-3; D is perhaps TRBD1 (5 bases). This CDR3 contains 13 residues. V dropped 6 bases and J dropped 1 base, with 10 bases sitting between them. The germline V gene has CDR1 SQVTM and CDR2 ANQGSEA. The CDR3, as DNA: TGCAGCGTGCACTCAGGGTCTGGAAACACCATATATTTT. Amino acids: CSVHSGSGNTIYF. The full variable domain, completed using reference TRBV29-1 and TRBJ1-3, is SAVISQKPSRDICQRGTSLTIQCQVDSQVTMMFWYRQQPGQSLTLIATANQGSEATYESGFVIDKFPISRPNLTFSTLTVSNMSPEDSSIYLCSVHSGSGNTIYFGEGSWLTVV.

This clonotype was seen only a few times. CDR3 sequence reads: CASSFGTTKGKPNEKLFF. CDR3 bases: TGTGCCAGCAGTTTCGGTACTACCAAGGGTAAGCCTAATGAAAAACTGTTTTTT. The J gene is TRBJ1-4, the V gene TRBV12-3 or TRBV12-4; D is unclear. Trimming shortened V by 3 bases and J by 3 bases, and 20 bases separated the two germline ends. The CDR3 is 18 amino acids.

This clonotype was detected ten times or more. This chain joins TRBV2 and TRBJ1-5; TRBD1 is a possible D gene (6 bases). The CDR3 spans 15 residues. Looked up from germline, CDR1 is SNHLY and CDR2 is FYNNEI. V was trimmed by 4 bases and J by 1 base, leaving 11 bases between them. CDR3 protein: CASSAQGRSNQPQHF. As DNA, the CDR3 is TGTGCCAGCAGTGCACAGGGCAGGAGCAATCAGCCCCAGCATTTT. The full variable domain, in which reference TRBV2 and TRBJ1-5 provide the parts outside the CDR3, is EPEVTQTPSHQVTQMGQEVILRCVPISNHLYFYWYRQILGQKVEFLVSFYNNEISEKSEIFDDQFSVERPDGSNFTLKIRSTKLEDSAMYFCASSAQGRSNQPQHFGDGTRLSIL.

Regarding this clonotype: A much larger clone lies a single base off, so this may be a read error. The chain couples TRBV13 to TRBJ1-3, with D tentatively TRBD1 (5 bases). CDR1 is PRHDT, CDR2 FYEKMQ, per germline (reference sequence). The CDR3 sequence is 16 residues long. Here the CDR3 reads CASRLAPRAGGNTIYF. DNA for the CDR3: TGTGCCAGCCGCTTAGCTCCCCGGGCAGGGGGAAACACCATATATTTT. Complete variable domain (other parts from reference TRBV13 and TRBJ1-3): AAGVIQSPRHLIKEKRETATLKCYPIPRHDTVYWYQQGPGQDPQFLISFYEKMQSDKGSIPDRFSAQQFSDYHSELNMSSLELGDSALYFCASRLAPRAGGNTIYFGEGSWLTVV.

The chain joins TRBV2 to TRBJ1-2; 11 bases agree with TRBD1. This CDR3 has 13 amino acids. J lost 8 bases, V lost 4 bases, and 3 bases had no gene match. The germline gives CDR1 SNHLY, CDR2 FYNNEI. The CDR3 sequence is CASSVRTGGGYTF. For the CDR3, the DNA is TGTGCCAGCAGTGTACGGACAGGGGGCGGCTACACCTTC.

The table lists this clonotype with many counts. The J gene is TRBJ2-1, the V gene TRBV5-1; TRBD2 agrees at 14 bases. The CDR3 spans 16 residues. In germline, CDR1 is SGHRS, CDR2 YFSETQ. J lost 9 bases, V lost 2 bases, and 7 bases had no gene match. CDR3 sequence (DNA): TGCGCCAGCAGCTTCTCCGGGACTAGCGGGGGAGGTGAGCAGTTCTTC. Translation gives CASSFSGTSGGGEQFF.

This clonotype was seen just once. V is TRBV25-1 and J is TRBJ1-6; D not resolved. CDR3 length: 15 residues. The V end was cut by 3 bases, the J end by 9 bases, with 15 bases between. Looked up from germline, CDR1 is MGHDK and CDR2 is SYGVNS. This CDR3 is CASSDNAVSGSPLHF. CDR3 coding DNA: TGTGCCAGCAGTGACAACGCGGTCTCGGGTTCACCCCTCCACTTT.

This clonotype was counted at least ten times. The CDR3 sequence: CASSLAGTSGYEQYF. In nucleotides, the CDR3 is TGTGCCAGCAGCTTAGCCGGGACTAGCGGCTACGAGCAGTACTTC. The rearrangement uses TRBV7-2 and TRBJ2-7; 11 bases map to TRBD2. V was clipped by 0 bases and J by 3 bases; unmatched bases: 1. The germline V gene has CDR1 SGHTA and CDR2 FQGNSA. The CDR3 loop spans 15 amino acids.

This clonotype came up many times. The rearrangement uses TRBV15 and TRBJ2-3; D gene ambiguous. Trimming removed 0 bases from V and 5 bases from J, with 9 bases in between. CDR1 is LNHNV, CDR2 YYDKDF, per germline (reference sequence). The CDR3 totals 14 residues. The CDR3 is CATSREPGLDTQYF. The DNA of the CDR3 is TGTGCCACCAGCAGAGAGCCCGGGCTAGATACGCAGTATTTT.